A selection of T cell receptor beta chains follows, all from one sample in a study of T cell changes during pregnancy in multiple sclerosis. Sequencing used immunoSEQ multiplex PCR; TCRdb keeps in-frame clones, though not all of them. The data hold about 48,000 clones, with around 92% observed a single time. Sample: CD4+ T cells from peripheral blood mononuclear cells, taken in the second trimester of pregnancy. The receptors were gathered from a female donor in good health, enrolled as a control in a pregnancy study. CDR3s include the opening cysteine and the closing phenylalanine or tryptophan. A D gene is named only where the DNA matches it firmly. Size is stated for part of the rows, as once, few or many counts, or as a class when the clone is expanded.

size	J	D	V	CDR3	DNA
once	TRBJ1-2	-	TRBV4-1	CASSQNPTHEGREGYTF	TGCGCCAGCAGCCAAAATCCGACACATGAGGGAAGGGAAGGCTACACCTTC
-	TRBJ2-2	TRBD1	TRBV5-3	CARSLAGQGAAGELFF	TGTGCCAGAAGCTTGGCCGGACAGGGGGCTGCCGGGGAGCTGTTTTTT
-	TRBJ1-6	-	TRBV7-8	CASSPHRVNSPLHF	TGTGCCAGCAGCCCCCACAGGGTTAATTCACCCCTCCACTTT
-	TRBJ2-2	-	TRBV28	CASSPDTNTGELFF	TGTGCCAGCAGCCCGGACACCAACACCGGGGAGCTGTTTTTT
-	TRBJ1-1	-	TRBV5-1	CASTPGGGPEAFF	TGCGCCAGTACCCCGGGGGGGGGACCTGAAGCTTTCTTT
-	TRBJ2-1	-	TRBV5-1	CASSFYGGGGTPSEQFF	TGCGCCAGCAGCTTTTACGGGGGAGGAGGAACACCCAGTGAGCAGTTCTTC
-	TRBJ2-5	-	TRBV19	CASSIGRQETQYF	TGTGCCAGTAGTATAGGGCGGCAAGAGACCCAGTACTTC
-	TRBJ2-4	-	TRBV25-1	CASIGSSPGAKNIQYF	TGTGCCAGCATCGGTTCTAGCCCGGGGGCCAAAAACATTCAGTACTTC
-	TRBJ2-3	-	TRBV6-6	CARGEGGATDTQYF	TGTGCCAGGGGAGAGGGCGGGGCGACGGATACGCAGTATTTT
-	TRBJ1-2	-	TRBV14	CASSQTDNYGYTF	TGTGCCAGCAGCCAGACTGACAACTATGGCTACACCTTC
-	TRBJ2-7	TRBD1	TRBV28	CASSPPPGQGARYEQYF	TGTGCCAGCAGTCCACCCCCGGGACAGGGGGCTCGCTACGAGCAGTACTTC